This note documents a single TCR beta chain sequence. This clonotype was detected only a few times. The antigen it recognizes is unknown. Base-call qualities are not available, and no considerably larger clone is one nucleotide away. The record originates from a study of blood T cells in healthy people across ages (dated by TCRdb to about 2015). With regard to the full study: Template switching captured roughly one uniquely barcoded TCR beta cDNA molecule per two T cells in model experiments. Donors of different ages were randomly distributed across sequencing lanes to avoid experimental bias. Four age groups were formed from the donors: young (average roughly 15 years), middle-aged (approximately 39), aged (62) and long-lived (roughly 88). Two additional independent replicas of 1 million unique cDNA reads from the same blood draw were analyzed for two donors (one aged 18 to 30 and one aged 80 or older). The study measured age-related changes in TCR beta repertoire diversity using deep sequencing normalized with unique cDNA molecular identifiers.

Inclusive of the bounding cysteine and phenylalanine, the CDR3 is 13 residues long. The only DNA kept is the CDR3, 39 bases in frame from the first base. Reading the germline V gene (reference sequence) gives CDR1 DFQATT and CDR2 SNEGSKA. Between the V and J ends, shortened by 6 bases and 1 base respectively, the junction contains 12 bases. The donors were 40 or so Caucasian individuals from Russia, aged roughly 6 to 90 years, who were systemically healthy. About 10 milliliters of peripheral blood were collected from each donor into EDTA-treated Vacutainer tubes. Ficoll-Paque density-gradient centrifugation was used to isolate PBMCs, with at least 6 million obtained per sample. Total RNA was extracted from PBMCs with Trizol reagent, with at least 6 micrograms obtained per sample. For every donor, an aliquot of PBMCs went through flow cytometry to measure the percentages of naive CD45RAhigh/CD27high T cells.

General findings and caveats noted by the study authors: Estimates of total diversity based on one million sequenced T cells were regarded as lower bounds and as underestimates. Bulk unsorted PBMC profiling prevented conclusive comparison of naive and antigen-experienced compartments. Observed TCR beta diversity correlated strongly with the percentage of naive T cells measured by flow cytometry. Because donor CMV infection status was unknown, age-related changes in expanded clonotypes were potentially confounded. Observed TCR beta diversity per million T cells fell roughly linearly with age, and a significant reduction was already apparent by age approximately 41. Compared with the aged group, the long-lived group had more naive CD4+ T cells, fewer expanded clones and increased TCR diversity, a pattern suggesting age selection.

Library creation used 5' RACE. Sequenced on an Illumina HiSeq 2500. A second roughly 7 to 12 cycle PCR used a sample-barcoded 5' primer and a J-beta primer mix. Each TCR beta cDNA molecule received a unique molecular identifier from a template-switch 5' adaptor carrying 12 random nucleotides. At least 3 million CDR3-containing paired-end reads were obtained from each sample. The Mint cDNA synthesis kit, primed by a TRBC-specific oligonucleotide, was used to synthesize first-strand cDNA from all RNA. After uracil-DNA glycosylase treatment, a first 18-cycle PCR used universal primers M1SS and BC2_uni_R on all cDNA. Per the original workflow: Normalization of each sample was performed by random selection of 1 million high-quality reads, each carrying a distinct molecular identifier. Reads with shared molecular identifiers were discarded instead of being binned into consensus sequences. MiTCR, run with a Q25 quality threshold and the strictest error-elimination algorithm, handled CDR3 identification, clonotype clustering and error correction. Lower-bound total TCR beta diversity was estimated with a nonparametric unseen species model using Euler transformation. TCRdb trimmed the raw reads at Q25, called clones with MiXCR and kept productive beta chains. Rows with a matching CDR3 protein are joined into one entry that keeps the most common DNA and genes. The V and J calls and clone size come from TCRdb's table, not from the authors' own analysis. For this sample the table gives about 970,000 distinct CDR3 sequences, of which roughly 51% were detected only once. The top ten hold about 20% of the sample.

The rearrangement joined TRBV20-1 to TRBJ2-5; possibly the D gene is TRBD1, per 5 matching bases. Sequencing was performed on blood. The sequence came from a woman aged 60-75 years in good health. CDR3 protein: CSANPGIQETQYF. The nucleotides are TGCAGTGCAAACCCAGGGATCCAAGAGACCCAGTACTTC.